Each of the 16 T cell receptor beta chains below was sequenced from the same sample in a study of cytomegalovirus exposure and HLA in healthy donors. With 60 Vbeta and 13 Jbeta primers, the PCR was carried out. Produced via immunoSEQ multiplex PCR; TCRdb's table is partial and in-frame only. The table lists about 160,000 clones, 77% of them singletons, with approximately 1.8% in the top ten. The sample comprised PBMCs. The source of these receptors is a woman younger than 45 in good health and CMV-seronegative.

This sequence joins TRBV18 and TRBJ1-6, with unresolved D. Trimming pared 5 bases from V and 4 bases from J, leaving 15 bases between. In germline, CDR1 is KGHSH, CDR2 LQKENI. This CDR3 comprises 16 residues. The CDR3 loop reads CASSSDRVGYNSPLHF. Written as DNA, the CDR3 is TGTGCCAGCTCATCCGATCGGGTCGGATATAATTCACCCCTCCACTTT.

J is TRBJ1-3 and V is TRBV6-1, with D uncertain. Looked up from germline, CDR1 is MNHNS and CDR2 is SASEGT. The CDR3 covers 13 residues. The ends were cut back, 6 bases at V and 0 bases at J, with 6 bases in the middle. The CDR3 DNA sequence: TGTGCCAGCAGCCAGGACTCTGGAAACACCATATATTTT. Encoded protein: CASSQDSGNTIYF.

The V and J genes are TRBV19 and TRBJ2-7; 10 bases are a match to TRBD1. The junction had 0 bases not matched to a gene; V was cut back by 3 bases and J by 4 bases. The germline CDR1 and CDR2 sequences are LNHDA and SQIVND (reference sequence). There are 13 residues in the CDR3. CDR3 DNA sequence: TGTGCCAGTAGTATGGGACAGGGGTACGAGCAGTACTTC. Its translation: CASSMGQGYEQYF.

This chain joins TRBV30 and TRBJ2-6; D is unclear. The CDR3 covers 13 residues. Germline CDR1 reads GTSNPN; CDR2 reads SVGIG (reference sequence). Between the trimmed V and J ends, which lost 0 bases and 4 bases, there was a span of 4 bases. The CDR3 nucleotides are TGTGCCTGGAGTGTCGGGGGGGCCAACGTCCTGACTTTC. Translation gives CAWSVGGANVLTF.

The chain recombines TRBV6-6 with TRBJ2-7; 7 nucleotides align to TRBD2. CDR1 and CDR2 from the germline V gene are MNHNY and SVGAGI (reference sequence). The CDR3 is 16 amino acids. The V gene end was trimmed by 5 bases and the J gene end by 3 bases; junction bases not matched to a gene: 13. The CDR3, as DNA: TGTGCCAGCAGTAAGGGATGGGGAGCTAGCGGCTACGAGCAGTACTTC. Translated, it gives CASSKGWGASGYEQYF.

The genes are TRBV9 and TRBJ2-5, with 9 bases identical to TRBD1. CDR1 and CDR2 from the germline V gene are SGDLS and YYNGEE. V lost 3 bases, J lost 2 bases, and 11 bases stayed unmatched. The CDR3 length is 17 residues. CDR3 DNA sequence: TGTGCCAGCAGCGGGGGACAGGGTAGAATCGCGCAAGAGACCCAGTACTTC. Its protein is CASSGGQGRIAQETQYF.

The rearrangement links TRBV7-3 to TRBJ2-2; 8 bases agree with TRBD1. The CDR3 runs 15 residues. Germline CDR1 is SGHTA and CDR2 is FQGTGA. J was trimmed by 4 bases and V by 5 bases; bases with no gene match: 6. In DNA, the CDR3 is TGTGCCAGCAGCCCAACCGGGACAGGCACCGGGGAGCTGTTTTTT. Protein product: CASSPTGTGTGELFF.

Remarks on this clone: Compared with germline, one end of the junction differs, possibly owing to a read error. This chain links TRBV5-6 with TRBJ1-2, with a tentative D call TRBD1 (5 bases). There are 14 residues in the CDR3. Germline CDR1 and CDR2: SGHDT and YYEEEE. The CDR3 nucleotides read TGTGCCAGCACCCCGGGACTAGCTAACTATGGCTACCCCTTC. Translating gives CASTPGLANYGYPF. The variable domain in full, with the rest retrieved from reference TRBV5-6 and TRBJ1-2, is DAGVTQSPTHLIKTRGQQVTLRCSPKSGHDTVSWYQQALGQGPQFIFQYYEEEERQRGNFPDRFSGHQFPNYSSELNVNALLLGDSALYLCASTPGLANYGYPFGSGTRLTVV.

This clone turned up a few times. The CDR3 nucleotides read TGTGCCAGCAGCGCGGGCCGACAGGGCGGTGACTATGGCTACACCTTC. Protein product: CASSAGRQGGDYGYTF. This chain uses TRBV5-4 with TRBJ1-2, with 7 nucleotides matching TRBD1. Losses at the gene ends were 4 bases for V and 3 bases for J; bases not matched to a gene: 12. Germline V gene sequence: CDR1 SGHNT, CDR2 YYREEE (reference sequence). The CDR3 has 16 residues.

The sample holds a few counts of this clone. The CDR3 region is CASSLTSDTLGETQYF. In nucleotides, the CDR3 is TGTGCCAGCAGCCTGACTAGCGACACACTGGGAGAGACCCAGTACTTC. The chain employs TRBV7-3 and TRBJ2-5; 8 positions agree with TRBD2. The trim removed 5 bases at V and 4 bases at J, leaving 12 bases unmatched. The CDR3 extends over 16 amino acids. The V gene's germline CDR1 is SGHTA and CDR2 FQGTGA. Complete variable domain (other parts from reference TRBV7-3 and TRBJ2-5): GAGVSQTPSNKVTEKGKYVELRCDPISGHTALYWYRQSLGQGPEFLIYFQGTGAADDSGLPNDRFFAVRPEGSVSTLKIQRTERGDSAVYLCASSLTSDTLGETQYFGPGTRLLVL.

V and J are TRBV2 and TRBJ2-7; tentative D call: TRBD1 (5 bases). Germline CDR1 reads SNHLY; CDR2 reads FYNNEI. This CDR3 comprises 11 residues. The V end was cut by 5 bases, the J end by 6 bases, with 8 bases between. The CDR3 DNA is TGTGCCAGCAGTCAGGGCTTCGAGCAGTACTTC. This gives the protein CASSQGFEQYF.

This clone has only a few counts. This chain connects TRBV11-3 to TRBJ2-1, with 10 bases fitting TRBD2. CDR1 is SGHNT and CDR2 is YENEEA in the germline V gene. This CDR3 is 16 amino acids long. V dropped 5 bases and J dropped 3; count of bases not matched to a gene: 7. The DNA of the CDR3 is TGTGCCAGCAGCCTAAGGACTAGCGGATTCTACAATGAGCAGTTCTTC. This codes for CASSLRTSGFYNEQFF.

This sequence joins TRBV11-2 and TRBJ2-5, with TRBD2 matching 9 bases. Germline V gives CDR1 SGHAT, CDR2 FQNNGV. V trimming: 0 bases; J trimming: 4 bases; junction bases outside the gene matches: 6. The CDR3 runs to 16 residues. CDR3 in amino acids: CASSLDTAGGRETQYF. The DNA for the CDR3 is TGTGCCAGCAGCTTAGATACGGCGGGGGGGCGAGAGACCCAGTACTTC.

V and J are TRBV7-3 and TRBJ2-2, with D possibly being TRBD1 (5 bases). There are 13 residues in the CDR3. Per germline, CDR1 SGHTA and CDR2 FQGTGA. V lost 5 bases to trimming and J lost 5 bases, with 9 bases between them. In DNA, the CDR3 is TGTGCCAGCAGCCAGGGTAGAACCGGGGAGCTGTTTTTT. Amino acids: CASSQGRTGELFF.

This sequence joins TRBV4-1 and TRBJ1-2; 12 positions agree with TRBD1. Looked up from germline, CDR1 is MGHRA and CDR2 is YSYEKL. The CDR3 covers 16 residues. V lost 2 bases and J lost 7; bases outside the gene matches: 8. The CDR3 is CASSQKFPGQGAGYTF. Written as DNA, the CDR3 is TGCGCCAGCAGCCAAAAATTCCCGGGACAGGGGGCTGGCTACACCTTC.

This clone was observed once. V gene TRBV19 combines with J gene TRBJ1-1; the match to TRBD1 covers 7 bases. This CDR3 region has 13 residues. After removal of 7 bases from V and 4 bases from J, the junction contained 6 bases not matched to a gene. The germline V gene encodes CDR1 LNHDA and CDR2 SQIVND (reference sequence). In DNA, the CDR3 is TGTGCCAGTATGCATCAGGGGGGCACTGAAGCTTTCTTT. Translation: CASMHQGGTEAFF.